Below, one TCR beta chain is given with its context. The data were obtained in a study of metastatic and nonmetastatic thyroid tumors. Study background: Across peripheral blood and tumor or nodule tissue samples taken from malignant and benign thyroid patients, the repertoires were compared with one another.

The entire patient cohort was treatment-naive prior to thyroid surgery. TCRdb re-called the PCR reads through MiXCR. The table shows 39,000 or so clones, with more than 45% occurring only once. This CDR3 has 16 amino acids. Looked up from germline, CDR1 is MDHEN and CDR2 is SYDVKM. V was pared by 7 bases and J by 0 bases, with 13 bases between. The V gene is TRBV28, the J gene TRBJ1-6; D gene unclear. Sequencing used tumor tissue. This TCR was recovered from a male donor with papillary thyroid cancer or a benign thyroid nodule (not recorded which). Some clones in this sample may be carry-over from other donors' samples. CDR3 sequence reads: CASTWPQSSYNSPLHF. The CDR3 nucleotides are TGTGCCAGCACTTGGCCACAGAGCTCCTATAATTCACCCCTCCACTTT.